The next 5 T cell receptor beta chains were all read from a single sample in a study of PD-1 blockade in classical Hodgkin lymphoma. Using immunoSEQ multiplex PCR, the repertoire was profiled, and TCRdb retains in-frame clones only, with some absent. The sample has 25,000 to 30,000 clones; 71% are singletons. All trial patients relapsed after autologous stem cell transplantation. Here the sequenced sample was peripheral blood mononuclear cells (PBMCs), taken before the second cycle of nivolumab. These TCRs come from a human donor with classical Hodgkin lymphoma.

The rearrangement links TRBV18 to TRBJ1-1; 9 positions agree with TRBD1. V gave up 4 bases and J gave up 11 bases; unmatched junction bases: 8. Germline lookup yields CDR1 KGHSH and CDR2 LQKENI. This CDR3 contains 13 residues. The CDR3 DNA follows: TGTGCCAGCTCACTAGGACAGGGGTGGAGTGCTTTCTTT. It translates to CASSLGQGWSAFF.

This rearrangement joins TRBV2 to TRBJ2-5; 12 nucleotides agree with TRBD2. The length of the CDR3 is 16 residues. In germline, CDR1 is SNHLY, CDR2 FYNNEI. With V trimmed by 3 bases and J by 1 base, 3 bases remained unmatched. DNA for the CDR3: TGTGCCAGCAGTGAGGTGGGACTAGCGGGCCAAGAGACCCAGTACTTC. Residues: CASSEVGLAGQETQYF.

This chain joins TRBV5-4 and TRBJ2-5, with D maybe TRBD1 (5 bases). The CDR3 totals 13 residues. The germline V and J ends were trimmed by 0 bases and 3 bases, with 6 bases remaining between them. The germline gives CDR1 SGHNT, CDR2 YYREEE (reference sequence). In nucleotides, the CDR3 is TGTGCCAGCAGCTTGGCCAGGGAAGAGACCCAGTACTTC. It yields the protein CASSLAREETQYF.

This clone was observed a single time. The V gene is TRBV6-4, the J gene TRBJ2-2; no reliable D call. The CDR3 consists of 15 residues. The germline CDR1 and CDR2 sequences are MRHNA and SNTAGT. V gave up 0 bases and J gave up 7 bases, with 12 bases separating them. The CDR3 spells CASSDSTGLDGELFF. DNA for the CDR3: TGTGCCAGCAGTGACTCGACCGGGTTGGACGGGGAGCTGTTTTTT.

This chain connects TRBV6-6 to TRBJ1-1, with D perhaps TRBD1 (6 bases). Per the germline V gene, CDR1 is MNHNY and CDR2 is SVGAGI (reference sequence). Trimming took off 6 bases at V and 2 bases at J, with 10 bases between the two ends. The CDR3 runs to 13 residues. CDR3 nucleotide sequence: TGTGCCAGCAGGTGGACAGCCAACACTGAAGCTTTCTTT. Amino acid sequence: CASRWTANTEAFF.